A single sample gave rise to the 9 T cell receptor beta chains below, sequenced in a study of blood T cell repertoires in COVID-19. Clones were read by immunoSEQ multiplex PCR, and TCRdb kept only the in-frame ones, dropping some. The profile covers tens of thousands of clones, with around 90% appearing a single time and more than 20% taken by the ten largest. The sequencing input was peripheral blood. Receptors originate from a woman older than 75 with COVID-19, enrolled during active disease.

The chain carries TRBV5-4 and TRBJ1-4; 8 nucleotides line up with TRBD1. J gave up 7 bases and V 4 bases, and 9 bases lay outside the gene matches. This CDR3 has 15 residues. Germline V gene lookup returns CDR1 SGHNT and CDR2 YYREEE (reference sequence). The CDR3 spells CASSRGQGEGEKLFF. CDR3 coding DNA: TGTGCCAGCAGCCGCGGACAGGGTGAAGGTGAAAAACTGTTTTTT. Full variable domain (missing parts from reference TRBV5-4 and TRBJ1-4): ETGVTQSPTHLIKTRGQQVTLRCSSQSGHNTVSWYQQALGQGPQFIFQYYREEENGRGNFPPRFSGLQFPNYSSELNVNALELDDSALYLCASSRGQGEGEKLFFGSGTQLSVL.

This chain uses TRBV6-5 with TRBJ1-1, with D perhaps TRBD1 (6 bases). Trimming cost V 1 base and J 0 bases, with 9 bases left between them. This CDR3 has 15 residues. CDR1 and CDR2 (germline): MNHEY, SVGAGI. CDR3 DNA: TGTGCCAGCAGTTACTGGACAGCCTTGAACACTGAAGCTTTCTTT. Translating gives CASSYWTALNTEAFF.

The chain employs TRBV11-3 and TRBJ1-1; D is ambiguous. The ends were cut back, 1 base at V and 8 bases at J, with 8 bases in the middle. This CDR3 is built from 12 residues. Germline lookup yields CDR1 SGHNT and CDR2 YENEEA. The CDR3 loop is CASSLVGGEAFF. CDR3 DNA: TGTGCCAGCAGCTTAGTTGGCGGAGAAGCTTTCTTT. The whole variable domain, remainder taken from reference TRBV11-3 and TRBJ1-1, is EAGVVQSPRYKIIEKKQPVAFWCNPISGHNTLYWYLQNLGQGPELLIRYENEEAVDDSQLPKDRFSAERLKGVDSTLKIQPAELGDSAVYLCASSLVGGEAFFGQGTRLTVV.

The chain links TRBV18 to TRBJ2-5; 7 positions agree with TRBD1. V lost 5 bases and J lost 1; bases outside the gene matches: 1. The CDR3 runs 13 residues. Looked up from germline, CDR1 is KGHSH and CDR2 is LQKENI. This CDR3 reads CASSGTVQETQYF. The DNA of the CDR3 is TGTGCCAGCTCAGGGACAGTCCAAGAGACCCAGTACTTC.

The rearrangement uses TRBV5-1 and TRBJ2-3; possibly TRBD2 for D (6 bases). V gave up 4 bases and J gave up 1 base, with 13 bases separating them. Per germline, CDR1 SGHRS and CDR2 YFSETQ. The CDR3 contains 15 residues. CDR3 region: CASSPRDSGTDTQYF. The CDR3 DNA is TGCGCCAGCAGCCCCCGGGACTCAGGCACAGATACGCAGTATTTT. Supplemented by reference TRBV5-1 and TRBJ2-3, the full variable domain reads KAGVTQTPRYLIKTRGQQVTLSCSPISGHRSVSWYQQTPGQGLQFLFEYFSETQRNKGNFPGRFSGRQFSNSRSEMNVSTLELGDSALYLCASSPRDSGTDTQYFGPGTRLTVL.

This clone has just one count. The rearrangement links TRBV7-2 to TRBJ2-2; no reliable D call. The V end was cut by 2 bases, the J end by 7 bases, with 11 bases between. The CDR3 sequence is 14 residues long. The V gene's germline CDR1 is SGHTA and CDR2 FQGNSA. The CDR3 DNA sequence: TGTGCCAGCAGCTTAACTACCCGAGGCGGGGAGCTGTTTTTT. This sequence encodes CASSLTTRGGELFF. Looking up the rest from reference TRBV7-2 and TRBJ2-2 gives the full variable domain: GAGVSQSPSNKVTEKGKDVELRCDPISGHTALYWYRQSLGQGLEFLIYFQGNSAPDKSGLPSDRFSAERTGGSVSTLTIQRTQQEDSAVYLCASSLTTRGGELFFGEGSRLTVL.

The chain recombines TRBV4-1 with TRBJ2-7; TRBD1 is a possible D gene (6 bases). Trimming left V 2 bases short and J 0 bases short, with 11 bases between. The germline V gene encodes CDR1 MGHRA and CDR2 YSYEKL. This CDR3 comprises 15 residues. The CDR3 loop reads CASSQRDIDSYEQYF. The CDR3 nucleotides are TGCGCCAGCAGCCAAAGGGACATCGACTCCTACGAGCAGTACTTC.

The chain carries TRBV7-9 and TRBJ2-1; 9 nucleotides match TRBD1. This CDR3 region has 12 residues. Looked up from germline, CDR1 is SEHNR and CDR2 is FQNEAQ (reference sequence). V gave up 6 bases and J gave up 16 bases; unmatched junction bases: 10. CDR3 bases: TGTGCCAGCAGTTCCGGGACAGGGAATCTATTCTTC. This translates into CASSSGTGNLFF. Based on the CDR3 plus reference TRBV7-9 and TRBJ2-1, the full variable domain is DTGVSQNPRHKITKRGQNVTFRCDPISEHNRLYWYRQTLGQGPEFLTYFQNEAQLEKSRLLSDRFSAERPKGSFSTLEIQRTEQGDSAMYLCASSSGTGNLFFGPGTRLTVL.

The J gene is TRBJ2-7, the V gene TRBV7-9, with a possible D match to TRBD1 (5 bases). V was clipped by 1 base and J by 1 base, with 23 bases between them. The CDR3 loop spans 19 amino acids. CDR1 SEHNR and CDR2 FQNEAQ come from the germline V gene (reference sequence). CDR3 coding DNA: TGTGCCAGCAGCTTAGGGGGCCAAACCGGCCCCCGGGCTTCCTACGAGCAGTACTTC. As protein: CASSLGGQTGPRASYEQYF.